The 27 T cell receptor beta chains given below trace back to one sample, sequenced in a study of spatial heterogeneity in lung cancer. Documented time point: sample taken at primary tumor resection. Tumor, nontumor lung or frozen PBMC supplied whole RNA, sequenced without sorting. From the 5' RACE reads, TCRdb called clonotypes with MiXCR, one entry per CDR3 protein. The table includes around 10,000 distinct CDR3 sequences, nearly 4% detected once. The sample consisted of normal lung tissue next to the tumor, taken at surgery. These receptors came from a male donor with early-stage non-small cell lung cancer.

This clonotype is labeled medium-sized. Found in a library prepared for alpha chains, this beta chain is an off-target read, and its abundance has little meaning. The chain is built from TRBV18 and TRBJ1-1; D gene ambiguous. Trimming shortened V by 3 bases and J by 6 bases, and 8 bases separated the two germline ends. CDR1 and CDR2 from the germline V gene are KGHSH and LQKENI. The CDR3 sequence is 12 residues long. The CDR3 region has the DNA TGTGCCAGCTCACCTATCGACGCTGAAGCTTTCTTT. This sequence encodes CASSPIDAEAFF. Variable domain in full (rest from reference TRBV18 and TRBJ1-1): NAGVMQNPRHLVRRRGQEARLRCSPMKGHSHVYWYRQLPEEGLKFMVYLQKENIIDESGMPKERFSAEFPKEGPSILRIQQVVRGDSAAYFCASSPIDAEAFFGQGTRLTVV.

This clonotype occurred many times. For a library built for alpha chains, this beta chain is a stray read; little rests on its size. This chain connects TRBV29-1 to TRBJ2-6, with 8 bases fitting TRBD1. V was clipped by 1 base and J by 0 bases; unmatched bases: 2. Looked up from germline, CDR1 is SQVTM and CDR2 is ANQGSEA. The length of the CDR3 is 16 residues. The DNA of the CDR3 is TGCAGCGTTGAAGGGACAGGGAGCTCTGGGGCCAACGTCCTGACTTTC. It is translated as CSVEGTGSSGANVLTF.

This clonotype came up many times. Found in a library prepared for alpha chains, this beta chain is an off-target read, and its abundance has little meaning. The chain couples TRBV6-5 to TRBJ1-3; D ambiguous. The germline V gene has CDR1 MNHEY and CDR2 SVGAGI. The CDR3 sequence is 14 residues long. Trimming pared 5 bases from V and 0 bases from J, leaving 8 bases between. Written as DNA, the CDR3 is TGTGCCAGCAGTAGGTGGACCTCTGGAAACACCATATATTTT. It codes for CASSRWTSGNTIYF.

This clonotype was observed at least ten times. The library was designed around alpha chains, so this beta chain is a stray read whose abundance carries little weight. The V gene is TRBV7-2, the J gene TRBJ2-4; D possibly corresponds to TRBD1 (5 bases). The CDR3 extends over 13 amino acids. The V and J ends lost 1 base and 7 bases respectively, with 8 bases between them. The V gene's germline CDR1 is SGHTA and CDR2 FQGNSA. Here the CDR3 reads CASSLGRDNIQYF. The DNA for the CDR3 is TGTGCCAGCAGCTTAGGCAGGGATAACATTCAGTACTTC. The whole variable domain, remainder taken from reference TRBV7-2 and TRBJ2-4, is GAGVSQSPSNKVTEKGKDVELRCDPISGHTALYWYRQSLGQGLEFLIYFQGNSAPDKSGLPSDRFSAERTGGSVSTLTIQRTQQEDSAVYLCASSLGRDNIQYFGAGTRLSVL.

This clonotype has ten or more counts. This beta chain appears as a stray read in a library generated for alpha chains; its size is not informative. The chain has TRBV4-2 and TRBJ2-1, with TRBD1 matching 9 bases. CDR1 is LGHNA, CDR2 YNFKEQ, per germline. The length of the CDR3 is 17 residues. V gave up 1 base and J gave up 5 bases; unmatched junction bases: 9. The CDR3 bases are TGTGCCAGCAGCCAAGTTAAGGGGACAGGGAGCGACAATGAGCAGTTCTTC. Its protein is CASSQVKGTGSDNEQFF.

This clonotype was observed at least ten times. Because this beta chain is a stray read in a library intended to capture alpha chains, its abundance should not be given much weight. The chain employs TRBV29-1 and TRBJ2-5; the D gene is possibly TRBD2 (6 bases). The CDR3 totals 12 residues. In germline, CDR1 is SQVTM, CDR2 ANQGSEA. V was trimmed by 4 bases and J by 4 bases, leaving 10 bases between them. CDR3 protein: CSVVAGRETQYF. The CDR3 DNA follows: TGCAGCGTTGTGGCGGGGCGAGAGACCCAGTACTTC.

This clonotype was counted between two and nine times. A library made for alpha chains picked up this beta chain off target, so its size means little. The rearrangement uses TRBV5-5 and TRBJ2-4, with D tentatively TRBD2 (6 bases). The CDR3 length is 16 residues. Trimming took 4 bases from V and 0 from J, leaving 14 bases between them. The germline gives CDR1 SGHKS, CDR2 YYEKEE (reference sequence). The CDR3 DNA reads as TGTGCCAGCAGCAACTCTATCGGGGGAGCCAAAAACATTCAGTACTTC. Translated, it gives CASSNSIGGAKNIQYF.

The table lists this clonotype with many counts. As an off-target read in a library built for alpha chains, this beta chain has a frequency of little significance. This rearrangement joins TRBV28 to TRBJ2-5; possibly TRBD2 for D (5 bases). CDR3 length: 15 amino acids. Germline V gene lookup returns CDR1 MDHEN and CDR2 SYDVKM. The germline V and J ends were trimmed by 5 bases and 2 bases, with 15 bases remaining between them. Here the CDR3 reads CASSPPTGFQETQYF. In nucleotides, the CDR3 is TGTGCCAGCAGTCCCCCGACGGGGTTTCAAGAGACCCAGTACTTC.

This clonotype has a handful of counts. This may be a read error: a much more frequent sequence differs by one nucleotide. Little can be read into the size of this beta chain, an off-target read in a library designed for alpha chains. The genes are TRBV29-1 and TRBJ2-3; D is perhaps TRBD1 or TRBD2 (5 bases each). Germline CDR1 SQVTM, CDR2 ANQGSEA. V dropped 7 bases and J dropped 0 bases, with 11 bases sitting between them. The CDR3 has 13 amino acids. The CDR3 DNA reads TGCAGCGCACGGGGCCATAGCACAGATACGCAGTATTTT. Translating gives CSARGHSTDTQYF.

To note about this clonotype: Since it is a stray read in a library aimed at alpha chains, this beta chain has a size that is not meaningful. The chain's CDR3 is CSVEVEGGRTDTQYF. CDR3 bases: TGCAGCGTTGAAGTGGAGGGGGGAAGAACAGATACGCAGTATTTT. V gene TRBV29-1 combines with J gene TRBJ2-3; the D call may be TRBD1 or TRBD2 (6 bases each). The CDR3 length is 15 residues. The V gene's germline CDR1 is SQVTM and CDR2 ANQGSEA. Trimming stripped 1 base from V and 3 bases from J, with 14 bases between.

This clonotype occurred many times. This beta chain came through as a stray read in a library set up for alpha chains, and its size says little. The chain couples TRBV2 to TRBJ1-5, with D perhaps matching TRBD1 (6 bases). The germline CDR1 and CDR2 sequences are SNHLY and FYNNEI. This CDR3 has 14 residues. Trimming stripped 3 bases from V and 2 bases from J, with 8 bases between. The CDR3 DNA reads TGTGCCAGCAGTGAGTCAGGGGGCAATCAGCCCCAGCATTTT. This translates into CASSESGGNQPQHF.

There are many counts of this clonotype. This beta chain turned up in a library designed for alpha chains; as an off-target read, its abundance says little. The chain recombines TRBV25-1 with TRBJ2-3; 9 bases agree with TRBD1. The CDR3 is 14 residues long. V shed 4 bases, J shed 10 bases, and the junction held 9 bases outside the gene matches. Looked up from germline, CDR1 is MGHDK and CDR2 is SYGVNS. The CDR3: CASSAANRGPSQYF. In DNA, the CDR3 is TGTGCCAGCAGTGCAGCTAACAGGGGGCCCTCGCAGTATTTT.

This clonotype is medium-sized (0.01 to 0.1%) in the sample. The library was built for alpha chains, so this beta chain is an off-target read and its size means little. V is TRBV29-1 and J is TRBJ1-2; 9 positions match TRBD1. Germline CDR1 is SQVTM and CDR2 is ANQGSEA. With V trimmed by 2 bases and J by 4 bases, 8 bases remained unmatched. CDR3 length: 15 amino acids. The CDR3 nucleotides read TGCAGCGTTGAATCGGGGACAGGGACCTTCTATGGCTACACCTTC. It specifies CSVESGTGTFYGYTF.

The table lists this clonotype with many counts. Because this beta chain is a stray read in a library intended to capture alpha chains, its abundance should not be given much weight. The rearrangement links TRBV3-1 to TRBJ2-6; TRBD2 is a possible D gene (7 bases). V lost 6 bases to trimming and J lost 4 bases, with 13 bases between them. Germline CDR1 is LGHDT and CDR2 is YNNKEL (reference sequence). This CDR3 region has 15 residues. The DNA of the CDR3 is TGTGCCAGCAGTCAGGGGAGGGCAGGGGCCAACGTCCTGACTTTC. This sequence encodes CASSQGRAGANVLTF.

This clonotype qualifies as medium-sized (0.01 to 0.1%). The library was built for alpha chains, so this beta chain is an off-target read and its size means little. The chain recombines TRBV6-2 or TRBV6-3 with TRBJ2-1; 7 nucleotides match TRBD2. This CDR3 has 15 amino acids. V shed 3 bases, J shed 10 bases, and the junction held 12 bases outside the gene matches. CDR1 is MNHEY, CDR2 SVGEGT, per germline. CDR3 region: CASSYSLAALKEQFF. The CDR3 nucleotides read TGTGCCAGCAGTTATAGTCTAGCGGCACTCAAGGAGCAGTTCTTC.

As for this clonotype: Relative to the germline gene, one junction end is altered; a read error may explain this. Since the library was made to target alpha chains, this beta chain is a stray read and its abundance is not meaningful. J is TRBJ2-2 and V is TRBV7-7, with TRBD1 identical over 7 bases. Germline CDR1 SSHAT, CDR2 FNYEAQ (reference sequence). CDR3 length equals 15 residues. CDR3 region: CASSPGTDVAGELFF. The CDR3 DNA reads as TGTGCTAGCAGCCCCGGGACAGATGTTGCCGGGGAGCTGTTTTTT.

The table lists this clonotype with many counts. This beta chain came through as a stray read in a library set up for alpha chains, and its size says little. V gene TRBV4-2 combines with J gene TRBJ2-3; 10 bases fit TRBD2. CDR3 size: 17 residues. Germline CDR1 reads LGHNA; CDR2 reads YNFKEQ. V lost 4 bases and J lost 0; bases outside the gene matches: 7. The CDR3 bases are TGTGCCAGCAGCCTAGCGGGAGGTGGGGCTAGCACAGATACGCAGTATTTT. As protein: CASSLAGGGASTDTQYF.

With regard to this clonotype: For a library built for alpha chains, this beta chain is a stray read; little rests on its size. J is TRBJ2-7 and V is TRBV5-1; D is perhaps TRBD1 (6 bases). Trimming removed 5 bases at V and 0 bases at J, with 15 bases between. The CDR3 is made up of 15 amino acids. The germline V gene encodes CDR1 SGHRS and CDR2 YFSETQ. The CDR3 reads CASRSSGTSSYEQYF. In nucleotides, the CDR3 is TGCGCCAGCAGAAGCTCCGGGACAAGCTCCTACGAGCAGTACTTC.

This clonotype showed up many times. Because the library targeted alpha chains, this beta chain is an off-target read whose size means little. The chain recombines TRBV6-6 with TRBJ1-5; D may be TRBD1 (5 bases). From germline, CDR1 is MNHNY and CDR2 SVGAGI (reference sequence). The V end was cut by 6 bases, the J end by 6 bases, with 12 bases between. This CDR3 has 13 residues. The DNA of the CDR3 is TGTGCCAGCAGCTGGGGGGACGGTCAGCCCCAGCATTTT. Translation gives CASSWGDGQPQHF.

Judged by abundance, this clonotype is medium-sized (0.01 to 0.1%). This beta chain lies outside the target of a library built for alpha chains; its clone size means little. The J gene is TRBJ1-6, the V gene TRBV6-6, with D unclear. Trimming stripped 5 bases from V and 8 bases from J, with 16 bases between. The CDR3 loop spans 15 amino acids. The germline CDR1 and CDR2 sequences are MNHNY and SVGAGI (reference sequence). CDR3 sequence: CASSLVEGQDSPLHF. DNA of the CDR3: TGTGCCAGCAGTCTTGTAGAGGGTCAAGATTCACCCCTCCACTTT.

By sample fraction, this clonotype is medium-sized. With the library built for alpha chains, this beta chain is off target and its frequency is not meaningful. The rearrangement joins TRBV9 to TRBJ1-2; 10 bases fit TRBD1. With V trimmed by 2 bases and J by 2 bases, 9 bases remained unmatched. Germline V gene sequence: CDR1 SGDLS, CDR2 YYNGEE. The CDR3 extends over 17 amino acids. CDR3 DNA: TGTGCCAGCAGCGTCAGGCCGGACAGGGGGGCGAACTATGGCTACACCTTC. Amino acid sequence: CASSVRPDRGANYGYTF.

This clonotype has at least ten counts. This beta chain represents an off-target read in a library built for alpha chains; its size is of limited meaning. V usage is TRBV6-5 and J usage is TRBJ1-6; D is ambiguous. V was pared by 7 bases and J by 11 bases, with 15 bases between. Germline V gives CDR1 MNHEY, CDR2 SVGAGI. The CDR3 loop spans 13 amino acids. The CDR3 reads CASTLRTGTPLHF. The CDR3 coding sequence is TGTGCCAGCACCCTCCGCACCGGAACACCCCTCCACTTT.

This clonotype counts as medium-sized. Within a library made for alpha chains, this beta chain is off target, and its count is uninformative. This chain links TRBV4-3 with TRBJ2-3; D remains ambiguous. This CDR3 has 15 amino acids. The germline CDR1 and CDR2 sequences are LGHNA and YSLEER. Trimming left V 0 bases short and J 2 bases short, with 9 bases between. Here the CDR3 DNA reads TGCGCCAGCAGCCAAGAGATGGCAACCACAGATACGCAGTATTTT. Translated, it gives CASSQEMATTDTQYF.

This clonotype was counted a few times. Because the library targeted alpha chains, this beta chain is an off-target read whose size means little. The CDR3 is CASSEEGNQPQHF. The CDR3 DNA follows: TGTGCCAGCAGTGAAGAAGGGAATCAGCCCCAGCATTTT. J is TRBJ1-5 and V is TRBV2; D is ambiguous. The CDR3 spans 13 residues. Germline V CDR1 and CDR2: SNHLY, FYNNEI. Trimming cost V 1 base and J 4 bases, with 5 bases left between them.

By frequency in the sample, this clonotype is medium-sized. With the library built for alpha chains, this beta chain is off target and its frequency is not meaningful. The CDR3 loop reads CASSYSRRADSSYNEQFF. The CDR3 DNA is TGTGCCAGCAGTTACTCGAGGCGAGCGGACAGCTCCTACAATGAGCAGTTCTTC. The rearrangement links TRBV6-2 or TRBV6-3 to TRBJ2-1; TRBD1 might be the D (6 bases). Germline V gene data show CDR1 as MNHEY and CDR2 as SVGEGT. Trimming removed 0 bases from V and 0 bases from J, with 15 bases in between. The CDR3 is made up of 18 amino acids.

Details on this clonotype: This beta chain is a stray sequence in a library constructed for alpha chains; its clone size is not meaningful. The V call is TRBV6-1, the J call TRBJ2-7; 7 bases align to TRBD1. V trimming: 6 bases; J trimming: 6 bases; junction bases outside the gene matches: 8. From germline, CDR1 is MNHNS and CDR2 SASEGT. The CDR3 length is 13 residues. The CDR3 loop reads CASSTQGIGEQYF. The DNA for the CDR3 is TGTGCCAGCAGCACACAGGGGATCGGCGAGCAGTACTTC.

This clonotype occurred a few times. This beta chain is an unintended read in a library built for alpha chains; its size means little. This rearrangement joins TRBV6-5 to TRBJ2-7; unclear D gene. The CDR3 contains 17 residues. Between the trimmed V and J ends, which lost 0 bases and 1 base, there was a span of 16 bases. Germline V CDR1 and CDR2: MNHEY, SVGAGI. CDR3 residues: CASSYSRSPESSYEQYF. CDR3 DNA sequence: TGTGCCAGCAGTTACTCGAGGAGTCCAGAGAGTTCCTACGAGCAGTACTTC.